What follows are 30 T cell receptor beta chains derived from one specimen sequenced in a study of breast tumors, draining lymph nodes, adjacent tissues. TCRdb reanalysed the multiplex PCR reads using MiXCR and keeps one entry per CDR3 protein. Found here are about 230,000 distinct CDR3 sequences, roughly 32% of them singletons; the top ten hold 1.4%. Breast cancer patients provided tissue from their axillary draining lymph nodes. Sequencing was performed on axillary lymph node tissue. Source of these receptors: a female donor with breast cancer. Some clones in this sample may be carry-over from other donors' samples.

In its sample, this clonotype was seen many times. J is TRBJ1-5 and V is TRBV20-1; 10 nucleotides align to TRBD1. The CDR3 totals 14 residues. Unmatched junction bases numbered 5, after V lost 3 bases and J lost 6 bases. Germline CDR1 DFQATT, CDR2 SNEGSKA (reference sequence). The CDR3 region has the DNA TGCAGTGCTAGGAAAGGACAGGGGGGTCAGCCCCAGCATTTT. Residues: CSARKGQGGQPQHF.

This clonotype showed up many times. This chain connects TRBV4-1 to TRBJ2-7; 7 positions match TRBD1. V shed 0 bases, J shed 4 bases, and the junction held 12 bases outside the gene matches. Germline CDR1 is MGHRA and CDR2 is YSYEKL. The CDR3 consists of 17 residues. The CDR3 loop is CASSQEGYRGLEYEQYF. For the CDR3, the DNA is TGCGCCAGCAGCCAAGAGGGGTATAGGGGGCTGGAGTACGAGCAGTACTTC.

The chain is built from TRBV25-1 and TRBJ1-3; maybe TRBD1 (5 bases). This CDR3 has 16 amino acids. CDR1 is MGHDK and CDR2 is SYGVNS in the germline V gene. Trimming took 5 bases from V and 0 from J, leaving 14 bases between them. The CDR3 reads CASSMAGTVSGNTIYF. The CDR3 DNA sequence: TGTGCCAGCAGTATGGCCGGGACGGTCTCTGGAAACACCATATATTTT.

V usage is TRBV19 and J usage is TRBJ1-2; D unclear. This CDR3 comprises 13 residues. The V end was cut by 1 base, the J end by 8 bases, with 11 bases between. Germline V lookup: CDR1 LNHDA, CDR2 SQIVND (reference sequence). The CDR3 DNA is TGTGCCAGTAGTATAGGTGGTGGGCAAGGCTACACCTTC. As protein: CASSIGGGQGYTF.

In its sample, this clonotype was seen many times. This sequence joins TRBV6-2 or TRBV6-3 and TRBJ2-2; D is uncertain. The germline V gene encodes CDR1 MNHEY and CDR2 SVGEGT. The CDR3 sequence is 12 residues long. Trimming removed 2 bases at V and 5 bases at J, with 3 bases between. As DNA, the CDR3 is TGTGCCAGCAGTTACACTACCGGGGAGCTGTTTTTT. It encodes CASSYTTGELFF.

This clonotype has a count of ten or more. The chain uses TRBV29-1 and TRBJ2-1; 9 nucleotides align to TRBD2. Germline CDR1 and CDR2: SQVTM and ANQGSEA. Trimming removed 3 bases from V and 6 bases from J; junction bases left unmatched: 3. The CDR3 is 13 amino acids. CDR3 region: CSVERTSVNEQFF. The CDR3 DNA sequence: TGCAGCGTTGAGAGGACTAGCGTCAATGAGCAGTTCTTC.

This clonotype was recorded many times. This rearrangement joins TRBV7-2 to TRBJ2-1; TRBD2 agrees at 12 bases. Germline trimming cut 4 bases from V and 5 bases from J; bases unmatched to any gene: 18. CDR1 is SGHTA and CDR2 is FQGNSA in the germline V gene. CDR3 length: 20 residues. Here the CDR3 reads CASSSLGGPSGRATHNEQFF. DNA for the CDR3: TGTGCCAGCAGCTCCCTAGGCGGGCCTAGCGGGAGGGCCACACACAATGAGCAGTTCTTC. The variable domain in full, completed from reference TRBV7-2 and TRBJ2-1, reads GAGVSQSPSNKVTEKGKDVELRCDPISGHTALYWYRQSLGQGLEFLIYFQGNSAPDKSGLPSDRFSAERTGGSVSTLTIQRTQQEDSAVYLCASSSLGGPSGRATHNEQFFGPGTRLTVL.

The chain couples TRBV7-6 to TRBJ2-5; 9 nucleotides align to TRBD2. This CDR3 has 15 residues. The V segment lost 2 bases and the J segment 3 bases; nucleotides outside the gene matches: 4. Germline V gene sequence: CDR1 SGHVS, CDR2 FNYEAQ. CDR3 in DNA: TGTGCCAGCAGCTTATCTCTAGCGGGGAAAGAGACCCAGTACTTC. It codes for CASSLSLAGKETQYF. Variable domain in full (rest from reference TRBV7-6 and TRBJ2-5): GAGVSQSPRYKVTKRGQDVALRCDPISGHVSLYWYRQALGQGPEFLTYFNYEAQQDKSGLPNDRFSAERPEGSISTLTIQRTEQRDSAMYRCASSLSLAGKETQYFGPGTRLLVL.

This chain joins TRBV24-1 and TRBJ1-1, with 9 bases identical to TRBD1. Germline CDR1 is KGHDR and CDR2 is SFDVKD. After removal of 4 bases from V and 4 bases from J, the junction contained 3 bases not matched to a gene. The CDR3 contains 14 residues. CDR3 DNA sequence: TGTGCCACCAGTGAACCGGGACAGGGCACTGAAGCTTTCTTT. Translated, it gives CATSEPGQGTEAFF.

The rearrangement joins TRBV7-3 to TRBJ2-5; D remains ambiguous. Germline V CDR1 and CDR2: SGHTA, FQGTGA. Trimming removed 5 bases at V and 5 bases at J, with 9 bases between. The CDR3 extends over 12 amino acids. Here the CDR3 reads CASSEDGETQYF. CDR3 nucleotide sequence: TGTGCCAGCAGCGAAGATGGGGAGACCCAGTACTTC.

At least ten counts were recorded for this clonotype. The gene calls are TRBV7-2 and TRBJ1-2; TRBD1 might be the D (5 bases). V was pared by 5 bases and J by 4 bases, with 11 bases between. The CDR3 consists of 13 residues. Germline-derived CDR1 and CDR2 are SGHTA and FQGNSA. The CDR3, as DNA: TGTGCCAGCAGCCGGGACGGCCCCTATGGCTACACCTTC. Amino acid sequence: CASSRDGPYGYTF. Supplemented by reference TRBV7-2 and TRBJ1-2, the full variable domain reads GAGVSQSPSNKVTEKGKDVELRCDPISGHTALYWYRQSLGQGLEFLIYFQGNSAPDKSGLPSDRFSAERTGGSVSTLTIQRTQQEDSAVYLCASSRDGPYGYTFGSGTRLTVV.

The J gene is TRBJ2-3, the V gene TRBV20-1; 8 bases line up with TRBD2. The V and J ends lost 3 bases and 5 bases, in that order; junction bases with no gene match: 10. CDR1 and CDR2 (germline): DFQATT, SNEGSKA (reference sequence). The CDR3 totals 15 residues. The DNA for the CDR3 is TGCAGTGCTAGGTGGGCGGGAGGCCGGGGAGATACGCAGTATTTT. Its translation: CSARWAGGRGDTQYF.

This clonotype showed up many times. The chain combines TRBV12-3 or TRBV12-4 with TRBJ2-2; D possibly corresponds to TRBD1 (6 bases). V dropped 3 bases and J dropped 1 base, with 9 bases sitting between them. The CDR3 sequence is 15 residues long. The CDR3: CASSFEQGNTGELFF. As DNA, the CDR3 is TGTGCCAGCAGTTTCGAACAGGGGAACACCGGGGAGCTGTTTTTT.

This clonotype showed up many times. The chain recombines TRBV5-1 with TRBJ2-1; D unresolved. This CDR3 has 14 amino acids. V was shortened by 4 bases and J by 7 bases, with 15 bases between the two germline ends. The germline gives CDR1 SGHRS, CDR2 YFSETQ. CDR3 loop: CASSLTVPINEQFF. The CDR3 DNA sequence: TGCGCCAGCAGCCTGACTGTCCCTATTAATGAGCAGTTCTTC. Full variable domain (rest looked up from reference TRBV5-1 and TRBJ2-1): KAGVTQTPRYLIKTRGQQVTLSCSPISGHRSVSWYQQTPGQGLQFLFEYFSETQRNKGNFPGRFSGRQFSNSRSEMNVSTLELGDSALYLCASSLTVPINEQFFGPGTRLTVL.

In this sample, this clonotype turned up many times. V and J are TRBV2 and TRBJ1-3; 8 bases fit TRBD1. Germline lookup yields CDR1 SNHLY and CDR2 FYNNEI. The CDR3 is 15 residues long. V lost 7 bases and J lost 3; bases outside the gene matches: 8. The CDR3 nucleotides are TGTGCCAGCACGCTCGGACAGGGAGATGGAAACACCATATATTTT. It encodes CASTLGQGDGNTIYF. Full variable domain (missing parts from reference TRBV2 and TRBJ1-3): EPEVTQTPSHQVTQMGQEVILRCVPISNHLYFYWYRQILGQKVEFLVSFYNNEISEKSEIFDDQFSVERPDGSNFTLKIRSTKLEDSAMYFCASTLGQGDGNTIYFGEGSWLTVV.

This clonotype was observed many times. A much larger clone sits a single nucleotide away, making a read error possible. This rearrangement joins TRBV7-9 to TRBJ2-5, with D possibly being TRBD1 or TRBD2 (6 bases each). This CDR3 has 15 residues. Per the germline V gene, CDR1 is SEHNR and CDR2 is FQNEAQ (reference sequence). CDR3: CASSLRRGRLETQHF. CDR3 coding DNA: TGTGCCAGCAGCTTAAGGAGGGGGAGACTCGAGACCCAGCACTTC.

This clonotype turned up a few times. A clone one base away is much larger, so this may be a read error. This chain links TRBV7-3 with TRBJ2-5, with a possible D match to TRBD2 (5 bases). The CDR3 is made up of 15 amino acids. Germline V gene lookup returns CDR1 SGHTA and CDR2 FQGTGA. The CDR3 coding sequence is TGTGCCAGCAGCTTAAGTAGTATAAGCGGAGAGACCCAGCACTTC. As protein: CASSLSSISGETQHF.

The chain combines TRBV7-9 with TRBJ1-1; 9 bases align to TRBD1. V lost 4 bases to trimming and J lost 0 bases; unmatched junction nucleotides: 0. CDR1 is SEHNR and CDR2 is FQNEAQ in the germline V gene (reference sequence). The CDR3 runs 14 residues. CDR3 bases: TGTGCCAGCAGCTGGGACAGGGTGAACACTGAAGCTTTCTTT. This translates into CASSWDRVNTEAFF.

Details on this clonotype: A read error may produce the germline difference seen at one junction end. V is TRBV7-9 and J is TRBJ1-4; no clear D gene. The CDR3 extends over 15 amino acids. Germline-derived CDR1 and CDR2 are SEHNR and FQNEAQ (reference sequence). This chain's CDR3 is CASRPPGRKDEKLLF. DNA for the CDR3: TGTGCCAGCAGGCCCCCAGGACGGAAAGATGAAAAACTGCTTTTT.

In its sample, this clonotype was seen many times. V is TRBV6-5 and J is TRBJ1-5, with D possibly matching TRBD1 (5 bases). Between the trimmed V and J ends, which lost 5 bases and 4 bases, there was a span of 9 bases. Germline values: CDR1 MNHEY, CDR2 SVGAGI. The length of the CDR3 is 13 residues. The CDR3 DNA reads as TGTGCCAGCAGTATCAGGGAAAATCAGCCCCAGCATTTT. Its translation: CASSIRENQPQHF.

This chain uses TRBV18 with TRBJ1-1; 7 bases map to TRBD1. Looked up from germline, CDR1 is KGHSH and CDR2 is LQKENI. V shed 6 bases, J shed 3 bases, and the junction held 4 bases outside the gene matches. There are 13 residues in the CDR3. The DNA of the CDR3 is TGTGCCAGCTCTCAACAGGGGCACACTGAAGCTTTCTTT. Its translation: CASSQQGHTEAFF.

The V and J genes are TRBV6-1 and TRBJ2-3; no reliable D call. With 5 bases removed from V and 2 bases from J, the gap between germline ends came to 17 bases. The CDR3 loop spans 16 amino acids. Germline V CDR1 and CDR2: MNHNS, SASEGT. CDR3 in amino acids: CASSPWLARDTDTQYF. CDR3 DNA: TGTGCCAGCAGTCCCTGGCTGGCCCGCGACACAGATACGCAGTATTTT.

This clonotype was observed at least ten times. The V gene is TRBV4-1, the J gene TRBJ1-4; tentatively, D is TRBD1 (5 bases). The CDR3 length is 16 residues. V was shortened by 2 bases and J by 5 bases, with 15 bases between the two germline ends. Germline lookup yields CDR1 MGHRA and CDR2 YSYEKL. The CDR3 DNA follows: TGCGCCAGCAGCCAAAGCTGGACACCCAGGAATGAAAAACTGTTTTTT. It is translated as CASSQSWTPRNEKLFF.

This clonotype has ten or more counts. The rearrangement links TRBV3-1 to TRBJ2-7, with D possibly TRBD1 on 5 matching bases. The CDR3 covers 13 residues. Deletions cut 4 bases from V and 2 bases from J, with 9 bases between. Germline CDR1 reads LGHDT; CDR2 reads YNNKEL (reference sequence). CDR3 bases: TGTGCCAGCAGCCCGGACACTACCTACGAGCAGTACTTC. As protein: CASSPDTTYEQYF.

The chain links TRBV6-2 or TRBV6-3 to TRBJ1-1; no firm D call. Germline V gene sequence: CDR1 MNHEY, CDR2 SVGEGT. Trimming removed 6 bases from V and 5 bases from J, with 7 bases in between. CDR3 size: 11 residues. CDR3 in DNA: TGTGCCAGCAGAAGGGATACTGAAGCTTTCTTT. Translation gives CASRRDTEAFF.

This clonotype was recorded many times. The chain carries TRBV7-2 and TRBJ2-7, with 9 bases aligning to TRBD1. V gave up 7 bases and J gave up 5 bases; unmatched junction bases: 15. The CDR3 runs to 16 residues. Looked up from germline, CDR1 is SGHTA and CDR2 is FQGNSA. The CDR3 reads CASTRKGWDRDNEQYF. DNA of the CDR3: TGTGCCAGCACCCGAAAAGGCTGGGACAGGGACAACGAGCAGTACTTC.

This CDR3 is CASSLVLAGHKNIQYF. In nucleotides, the CDR3 is TGTGCCAGCAGCTTAGTACTAGCGGGGCACAAAAACATTCAGTACTTC. This chain uses TRBV11-3 with TRBJ2-4, with TRBD2 identical over 10 bases. The V gene's germline CDR1 is SGHNT and CDR2 YENEEA. Germline trimming cut 1 base from V and 3 bases from J; bases unmatched to any gene: 3. The length of the CDR3 is 16 residues.

J is TRBJ1-6 and V is TRBV12-3 or TRBV12-4; 10 bases are a match to TRBD1. The CDR3 consists of 19 residues. The J segment lost 7 bases and the V segment lost 1 base, leaving 13 bases of the junction unmatched. CDR3 in amino acids: CASSLGRRQGAYGNSPLHF. The DNA of the CDR3 is TGTGCCAGCAGTTTAGGGCGGCGACAGGGGGCCTACGGGAATTCACCCCTCCACTTT.

This clonotype showed up just a few times. A much larger clone differs by one base, so this may be a read error. The chain uses TRBV20-1 and TRBJ2-7, with TRBD2 matching over 7 bases. The junction had 12 bases not matched to a gene; V was cut back by 4 bases and J by 9 bases. The CDR3 length is 13 residues. The germline V gene encodes CDR1 DFQATT and CDR2 SNEGSKA (reference sequence). This chain's CDR3 is CSATLGTNGAQYF. Written as DNA, the CDR3 is TGCAGTGCTACTCTCGGGACTAATGGCGCGCAGTACTTC.

The V and J genes are TRBV2 and TRBJ2-7, with 11 bases fitting TRBD2. Germline CDR1 reads SNHLY; CDR2 reads FYNNEI. V was clipped by 4 bases and J by 1 base; unmatched bases: 12. The CDR3 contains 18 residues. The CDR3 DNA follows: TGTGCCAGCAGTGTAGCGAGACAAGGGACTAGCGGATCCTACGAGCAGTACTTC. This gives the protein CASSVARQGTSGSYEQYF.